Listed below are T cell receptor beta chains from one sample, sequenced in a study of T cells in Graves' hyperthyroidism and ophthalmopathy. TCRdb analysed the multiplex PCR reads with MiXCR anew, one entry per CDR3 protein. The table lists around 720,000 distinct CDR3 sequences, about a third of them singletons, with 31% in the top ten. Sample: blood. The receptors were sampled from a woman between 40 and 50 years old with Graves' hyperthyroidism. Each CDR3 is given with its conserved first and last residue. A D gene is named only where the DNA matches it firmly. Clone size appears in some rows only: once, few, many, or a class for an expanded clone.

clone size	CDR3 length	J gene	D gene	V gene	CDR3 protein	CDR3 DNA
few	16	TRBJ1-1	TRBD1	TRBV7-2	CASSSRQGRVYPEAFF	TGTGCCAGCAGCTCCCGACAGGGGAGGGTTTATCCTGAAGCTTTCTTT
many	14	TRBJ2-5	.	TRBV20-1	CSARDIRYQETQYF	TGCAGTGCTAGAGATATCCGGTACCAAGAGACCCAGTACTTC
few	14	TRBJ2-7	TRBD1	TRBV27	CASSTRTGLYEQYF	TGTGCCAGCAGTACCAGGACAGGGCTGTACGAGCAGTACTTC
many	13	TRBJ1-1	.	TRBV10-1	CASSPTRNTEAFF	TGCGCCAGCAGCCCCACACGGAACACTGAAGCTTTCTTT
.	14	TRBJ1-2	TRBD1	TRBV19	CASTTTGGIYGYTF	TGTGCCAGTACCACGACAGGGGGCATCTATGGCTACACCTTC
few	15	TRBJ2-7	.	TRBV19	CASSMSGHFAYEQYF	TGTGCCAGTAGTATGTCGGGACATTTTGCCTACGAGCAGTACTTC
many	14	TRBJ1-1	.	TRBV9	CASSVDSGNTEAFF	TGTGCCAGCAGCGTTGACAGCGGGAACACTGAAGCTTTCTTT
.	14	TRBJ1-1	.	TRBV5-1	CASSLAGKEAEAFF	TGTGCCAGCAGCTTGGCCGGGAAAGAGGCTGAAGCTTTCTTT
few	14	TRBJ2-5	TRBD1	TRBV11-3	CASTTGTEEETQYF	TGTGCCAGCACCACCGGGACAGAAGAAGAGACCCAGTACTTC
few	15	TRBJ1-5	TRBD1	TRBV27	CASSPSGQGHQPQHF	TGTGCCAGCAGTCCTTCGGGACAGGGCCATCAGCCCCAGCATTTT
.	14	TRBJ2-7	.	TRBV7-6	CASSLNMGGDEQYF	TGTGCCAGCAGCCTAAACATGGGGGGTGACGAGCAGTACTTC
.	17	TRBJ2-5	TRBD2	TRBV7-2	CASSQGFSGRAGETQYF	TGTGCCAGCAGCCAAGGATTTAGCGGGAGGGCCGGGGAGACCCAGTACTTC
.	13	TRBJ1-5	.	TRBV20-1	CSATGRDHQPQHF	TGCAGTGCAACTGGCAGGGACCATCAGCCCCAGCATTTT
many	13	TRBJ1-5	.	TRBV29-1	CSVKEGNNQPQHF	TGCAGCGTTAAGGAGGGGAACAATCAGCCCCAGCATTTT
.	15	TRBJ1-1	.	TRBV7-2	CASSSLGAGGTEAFF	TGTGCCAGCAGCTCCCTTGGGGCCGGGGGCACTGAAGCTTTCTTT
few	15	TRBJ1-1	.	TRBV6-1	CASSETAPGNTEAFF	TGTGCCAGCAGTGAAACCGCACCCGGTAACACTGAAGCTTTCTTT
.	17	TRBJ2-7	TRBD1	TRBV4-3	CASSIFRGQGLRYEQYF	TGCGCCAGTTCAATATTTCGGGGACAGGGCTTACGCTACGAGCAGTACTTC
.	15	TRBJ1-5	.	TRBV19	CASSIYGDSNQPQHF	TGTGCCAGTAGTATATACGGGGATAGCAATCAGCCCCAGCATTTT
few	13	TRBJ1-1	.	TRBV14	CASRPRVFGEAFF	TGTGCCAGCAGGCCCAGGGTTTTCGGTGAAGCTTTCTTT
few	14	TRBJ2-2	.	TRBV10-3	CASSQGLPSGELFF	TGTGCCAGCAGTCAGGGACTCCCATCCGGGGAGCTGTTTTTT
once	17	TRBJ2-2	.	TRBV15	CATSRVRSGSNTGELFF	TGTGCCACCAGCAGAGTGAGGTCCGGATCGAACACCGGGGAGCTGTTTTTT
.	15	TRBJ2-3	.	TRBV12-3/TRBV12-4	CASSEAAGASDTQYF	TGTGCCAGCAGTGAAGCAGCAGGGGCTTCAGATACGCAGTATTTT
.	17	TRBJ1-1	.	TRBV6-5	CASTGRGPSKMNTEAFF	TGTGCCAGCACTGGGCGGGGTCCCTCTAAAATGAACACTGAAGCTTTCTTT
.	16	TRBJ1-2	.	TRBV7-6	CASSPPPDTANYGYTF	TGTGCCAGCAGCCCCCCCCCCGACACCGCTAACTATGGCTACACCTTC
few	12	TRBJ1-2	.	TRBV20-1	CSAPDGNYGYTF	TGCAGTGCCCCGGACGGGAACTATGGCTACACCTTC
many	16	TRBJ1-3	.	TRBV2	CASSEGVGRPGNTIYF	TGTGCCAGCAGTGAAGGGGTCGGCCGGCCTGGAAACACCATATATTTT
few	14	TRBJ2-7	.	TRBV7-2	CASSFPGPTYEQYF	TGTGCCAGCAGCTTTCCGGGTCCTACCTACGAGCAGTACTTC
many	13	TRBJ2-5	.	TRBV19	CASRNLGQETQYF	TGTGCCAGTAGAAATCTCGGCCAAGAGACCCAGTACTTC
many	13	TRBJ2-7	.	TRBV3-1	CASSQGRLSEQYF	TGTGCCAGCAGCCAAGGGAGACTCTCCGAGCAGTACTTC
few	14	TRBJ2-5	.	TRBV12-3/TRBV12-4	CASSLLDHQETQYF	TGTGCCAGCAGTTTACTAGATCACCAAGAGACCCAGTACTTC
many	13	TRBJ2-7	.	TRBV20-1	CSAGGSLVGEQYF	TGCAGTGCGGGTGGGAGCCTAGTAGGCGAGCAGTACTTC
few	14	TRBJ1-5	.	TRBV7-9	CASSMGPGDQPQHF	TGTGCCAGCAGTATGGGGCCTGGAGATCAGCCCCAGCATTTT
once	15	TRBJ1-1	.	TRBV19	CASSVGYREGTEAFF	TGTGCCAGTAGTGTGGGCTACAGGGAAGGCACTGAAGCTTTCTTT
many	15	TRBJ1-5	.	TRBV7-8	CASSGGGQGYQPQHF	TGTGCCAGCAGCGGCGGTGGTCAGGGATATCAGCCCCAGCATTTT
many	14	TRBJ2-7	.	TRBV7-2	CASSLRFEGHEQYF	TGTGCCAGCAGCTTACGGTTCGAAGGCCACGAGCAGTACTTC
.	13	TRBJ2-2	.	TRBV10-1	CASNDLPGGELFF	TGCGCCAGCAACGACCTTCCGGGGGGGGAGCTGTTTTTT
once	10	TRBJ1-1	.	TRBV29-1	CSHSTAEAFF	TGCAGTCACTCGACGGCTGAAGCTTTCTTT
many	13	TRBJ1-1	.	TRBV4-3	CASTLGANTEAFF	TGCGCCAGCACCCTCGGGGCGAACACTGAAGCTTTCTTT
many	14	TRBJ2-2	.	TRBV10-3	CAIRGPTGTGELFF	TGTGCCATCCGAGGGCCGACAGGCACCGGGGAGCTGTTTTTT
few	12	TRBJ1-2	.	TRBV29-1	CSVDEEGYGYTF	TGCAGCGTGGACGAGGAGGGGTATGGCTACACCTTC